This TCR beta chain was captured by sequencing in a study of blood T cell repertoires in COVID-19. Study in general: Samples representing acute and convalescent COVID-19 were sourced from the United States, Italy and Spain. Sources were T cells, B-cell-depleted T cells, or PBMCs; the material itself was cDNA or gDNA.

The germline V gene has CDR1 WSHSY and CDR2 SAAADI. The V and J ends lost 8 bases and 7 bases, in that order; junction bases with no gene match: 6. The CDR3 spans 14 residues. As handled by the study authors: Amplification of reference gene primers provided the estimated nucleated cell counts. The table came from immunoSEQ multiplex PCR; TCRdb's copy has only in-frame clones and leaves some out. The V and J calls and clone size come from that table; D and trimming were worked out from the DNA. The table lists about 100,000 clones, roughly 90% of them singletons, with roughly 6% in the top ten. The chain employs TRBV10-2 and TRBJ2-3; 13 bases match TRBD2. The TCR comes from a human donor in a cohort sampled during active COVID-19. The sequenced material came from peripheral blood. The CDR3 region has the DNA TGCGCCAGCCGGACTAGCGGGAGTGGGTATACGCAGTATTTT. Translated: CASRTSGSGYTQYF.